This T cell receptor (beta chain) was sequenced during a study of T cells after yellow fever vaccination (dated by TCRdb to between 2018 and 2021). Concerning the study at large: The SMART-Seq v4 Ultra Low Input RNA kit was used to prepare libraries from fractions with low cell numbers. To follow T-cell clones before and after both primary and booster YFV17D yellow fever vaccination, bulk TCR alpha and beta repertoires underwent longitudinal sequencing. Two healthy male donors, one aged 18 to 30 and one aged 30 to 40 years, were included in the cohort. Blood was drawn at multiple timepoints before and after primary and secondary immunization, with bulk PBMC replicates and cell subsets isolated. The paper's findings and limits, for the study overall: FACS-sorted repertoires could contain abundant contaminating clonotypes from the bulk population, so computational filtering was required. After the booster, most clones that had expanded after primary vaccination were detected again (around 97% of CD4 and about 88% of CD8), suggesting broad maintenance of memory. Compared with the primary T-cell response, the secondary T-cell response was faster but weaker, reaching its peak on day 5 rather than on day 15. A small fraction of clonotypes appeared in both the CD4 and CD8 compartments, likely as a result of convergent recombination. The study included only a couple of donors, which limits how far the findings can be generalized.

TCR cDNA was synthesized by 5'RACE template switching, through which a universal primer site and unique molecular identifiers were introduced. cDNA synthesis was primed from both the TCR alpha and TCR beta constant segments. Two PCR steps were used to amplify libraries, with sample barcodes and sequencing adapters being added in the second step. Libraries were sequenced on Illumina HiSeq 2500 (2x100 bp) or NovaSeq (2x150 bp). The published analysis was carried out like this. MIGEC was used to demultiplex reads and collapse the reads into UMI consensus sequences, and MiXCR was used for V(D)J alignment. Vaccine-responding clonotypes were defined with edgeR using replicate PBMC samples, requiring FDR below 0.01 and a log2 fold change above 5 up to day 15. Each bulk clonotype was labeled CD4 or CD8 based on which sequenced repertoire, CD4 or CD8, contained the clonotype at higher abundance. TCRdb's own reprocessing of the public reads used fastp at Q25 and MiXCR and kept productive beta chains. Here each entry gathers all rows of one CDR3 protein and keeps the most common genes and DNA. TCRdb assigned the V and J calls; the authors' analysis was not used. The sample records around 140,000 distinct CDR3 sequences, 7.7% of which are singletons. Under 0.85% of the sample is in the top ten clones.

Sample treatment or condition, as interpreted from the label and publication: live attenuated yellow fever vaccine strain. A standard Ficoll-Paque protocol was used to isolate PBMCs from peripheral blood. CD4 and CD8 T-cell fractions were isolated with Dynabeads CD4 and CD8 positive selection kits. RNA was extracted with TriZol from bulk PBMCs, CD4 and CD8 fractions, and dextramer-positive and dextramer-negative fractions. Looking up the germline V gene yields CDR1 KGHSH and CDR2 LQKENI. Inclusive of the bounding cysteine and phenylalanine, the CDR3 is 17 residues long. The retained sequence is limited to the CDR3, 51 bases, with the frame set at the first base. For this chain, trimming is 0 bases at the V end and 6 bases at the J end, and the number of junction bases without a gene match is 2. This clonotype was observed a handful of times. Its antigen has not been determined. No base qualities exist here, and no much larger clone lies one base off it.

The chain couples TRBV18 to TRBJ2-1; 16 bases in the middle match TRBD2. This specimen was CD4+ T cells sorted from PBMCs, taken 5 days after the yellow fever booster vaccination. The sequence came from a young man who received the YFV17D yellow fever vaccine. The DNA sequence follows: TGTGCCAGCTCACCACCGGGACTAGCGGGAGGGCCCAATGAGCAGTTCTTC. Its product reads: CASSPPGLAGGPNEQFF.